These T cell receptor beta chains were read from a single sample in a study of blood T cell repertoires in COVID-19. Some clones are missing from TCRdb's copy, which holds only in-frame ones; the method was immunoSEQ multiplex PCR. The sample records 300,000 or so clones, around 86% being singletons. Sequencing was carried out using PBMCs or T cells enriched from blood (not recorded which). These receptors were obtained from a woman in her late teens or twenties who had recovered from COVID-19. Each CDR3 is given with its conserved first and last residue. Fields, in order: D gene, CDR3 length, V gene, clone size, J gene, CDR3 DNA, CDR3 protein. D genes are given only for firm matches. Clone size is stated in some rows and not others, as once, few, many or a class when expanded.

D: -; length: 13; V: TRBV2; size: -; J: TRBJ1-4; DNA: TGTGCCAGCAACGGGGGGAGAGGTGAAAAACTGTTTTTT; CDR3: CASNGGRGEKLFF
D: TRBD1; length: 15; V: TRBV2; size: -; J: TRBJ1-1; DNA: TGTGCCAGCAGTGATACAGGGGGCATTAACACTGAAGCTTTCTTT; CDR3: CASSDTGGINTEAFF
D: -; length: 13; V: TRBV27; size: -; J: TRBJ2-7; DNA: TGTGCCAGCAGTCACGGGACTCCCTACGAGCAGTACTTC; CDR3: CASSHGTPYEQYF
D: -; length: 14; V: TRBV10-3; size: -; J: TRBJ1-1; DNA: TGTGCCATCAGTGAGTCGGAGGGGAACACTGAAGCTTTCTTT; CDR3: CAISESEGNTEAFF
D: TRBD1; length: 15; V: TRBV7-2; size: -; J: TRBJ1-1; DNA: TGTGCCAGCAGCCTGGGACAGGCGGTTAACACTGAAGCTTTCTTT; CDR3: CASSLGQAVNTEAFF
D: -; length: 14; V: TRBV3-1/TRBV3-2; size: once; J: TRBJ2-1; DNA: TGTGCCAGCAGCCAAGATTGGGGGGGCGATGAGCAGTTCTTC; CDR3: CASSQDWGGDEQFF
D: TRBD1; length: 16; V: TRBV15; size: -; J: TRBJ1-6; DNA: TGTGCCACCAGCCCCGGACAGGGGGCTGGAAATTCACCCCTCCACTTT; CDR3: CATSPGQGAGNSPLHF
D: TRBD1; length: 18; V: TRBV3-1/TRBV3-2; size: -; J: TRBJ2-5; DNA: TGTGCCAGCAGCCACGGCACGGGTCGGACAGGGCTGGGAGAGACCCAGTACTTC; CDR3: CASSHGTGRTGLGETQYF
D: -; length: 11; V: TRBV29-1; size: -; J: TRBJ1-2; DNA: TGCAGCGGTATCGCGAACTATGGCTACACCTTC; CDR3: CSGIANYGYTF
D: -; length: 14; V: TRBV15; size: once; J: TRBJ2-3; DNA: TGTGCCACCAGCAGCGGGGTTAGCACAGATACGCAGTATTTT; CDR3: CATSSGVSTDTQYF
D: TRBD2; length: 20; V: TRBV10-3; size: -; J: TRBJ2-3; DNA: TGTGCCATCAGTGATCGGACTAGCGGGAGAGGTGGGATACCCACAGATACGCAGTATTTT; CDR3: CAISDRTSGRGGIPTDTQYF
D: TRBD1; length: 18; V: TRBV4-1; size: -; J: TRBJ2-1; DNA: TGCGCCAGCAGCCAAGTACCTCCGGGACAGCGAACCTACAATGAGCAGTTCTTC; CDR3: CASSQVPPGQRTYNEQFF
D: -; length: 16; V: TRBV5-1; size: -; J: TRBJ1-3; DNA: TGCGCCAGCAGCTTGGATCCAGTCAACTCTGGAAACACCATATATTTT; CDR3: CASSLDPVNSGNTIYF
D: -; length: 14; V: TRBV10-3; size: -; J: TRBJ2-7; DNA: TGTGCCATCAGTGAAACAGGAGGGGCCTACGAGCAGTACTTC; CDR3: CAISETGGAYEQYF
D: TRBD1; length: 16; V: TRBV10-3; size: -; J: TRBJ1-1; DNA: TGTGCCATCAGTCCCTTCGACAGGGACACGAACACTGAAGCTTTCTTT; CDR3: CAISPFDRDTNTEAFF
D: TRBD2; length: 16; V: TRBV7-2; size: once; J: TRBJ2-1; DNA: TGTGCCAGCAGCTTACCGGGACTAGCGGGAAACAATGAGCAGTTCTTC; CDR3: CASSLPGLAGNNEQFF
D: -; length: 13; V: TRBV28; size: few; J: TRBJ2-1; DNA: TGTGCCAGCAGTTACGGGGACTACAATGAGCAGTTCTTC; CDR3: CASSYGDYNEQFF
D: TRBD1; length: 14; V: TRBV9; size: once; J: TRBJ1-2; DNA: TGTGCCAGCAGCACACGGACAGGGGACTATGGCTACACCTTC; CDR3: CASSTRTGDYGYTF
D: TRBD2; length: 16; V: TRBV3-1/TRBV3-2; size: -; J: TRBJ2-7; DNA: TGTGCCAGCAGCCAAATACCGGGCGGGGGTCACTACGAGCAGTACTTC; CDR3: CASSQIPGGGHYEQYF
D: TRBD1; length: 13; V: TRBV29-1; size: -; J: TRBJ1-1; DNA: TGCAGCGTGGCTCGGACAGGGAACACTGAAGCTTTCTTT; CDR3: CSVARTGNTEAFF
D: -; length: 10; V: TRBV3-1/TRBV3-2; size: -; J: TRBJ1-1; DNA: TGTGCCAGCTGGAGCACTGAAGCTTTCTTT; CDR3: CASWSTEAFF
D: TRBD1; length: 16; V: TRBV2; size: -; J: TRBJ1-2; DNA: TGTGCCAGCAGTGAGTGGGGGACAGGGGCGGATGGAGGCTACACCTTC; CDR3: CASSEWGTGADGGYTF
D: -; length: 13; V: TRBV18; size: -; J: TRBJ1-1; DNA: TGTGCCAGCTCCCTTTCAGGCTACACTGAAGCTTTCTTT; CDR3: CASSLSGYTEAFF
D: -; length: 15; V: TRBV9; size: -; J: TRBJ2-3; DNA: TGTGCCAGCAGCGCCTCGAACTCTCGCACAGATACGCAGTATTTT; CDR3: CASSASNSRTDTQYF
D: TRBD2; length: 16; V: TRBV15; size: -; J: TRBJ2-2; DNA: TGTGCCACCAGCAGCCTCCTCCGGGGGGAGTACGGGGAGCTGTTTTTT; CDR3: CATSSLLRGEYGELFF
D: -; length: 13; V: TRBV5-4; size: -; J: TRBJ1-1; DNA: TGTGCCAGCAGCCTCGGCGGGAACACTGAAGCTTTCTTT; CDR3: CASSLGGNTEAFF
D: -; length: 15; V: TRBV30; size: -; J: TRBJ1-6; DNA: TGTGCCTGGAGTGTACTCTCGGGGGATAATTCACCCCTCCACTTT; CDR3: CAWSVLSGDNSPLHF
D: TRBD1; length: 15; V: TRBV19; size: -; J: TRBJ1-2; DNA: TGTGCCAGTAGTATGATGGGGACAGCTTCTTATGGCTACACCTTC; CDR3: CASSMMGTASYGYTF
D: -; length: 16; V: TRBV6-5; size: -; J: TRBJ2-7; DNA: TGTGCCAGCAGTTACCCGAAGGGACACGCAGGGCGCGAGCAGTACTTC; CDR3: CASSYPKGHAGREQYF
D: -; length: 12; V: TRBV6-6; size: -; J: TRBJ1-1; DNA: TGTGCCAGCAGTTACGAGAGATATGAGACTTTCTTT; CDR3: CASSYERYETFF
D: TRBD1; length: 15; V: TRBV18; size: -; J: TRBJ2-6; DNA: TGTGCCAGCTCACCGACAGGGGATGGGGCCAACGTCCTGACTTTC; CDR3: CASSPTGDGANVLTF
D: -; length: 12; V: TRBV28; size: -; J: TRBJ1-5; DNA: TGTGCCAGCAGCGGGGGGAATCAGCCCCAGCATTTT; CDR3: CASSGGNQPQHF
D: -; length: 14; V: TRBV11-2; size: -; J: TRBJ2-5; DNA: TGTGCCAGCAGCTTACTGACAGGCCAAGAGACCCAGTACTTC; CDR3: CASSLLTGQETQYF
D: TRBD2; length: 16; V: TRBV5-5; size: -; J: TRBJ2-7; DNA: TGTGCCAGCAGCTTGACTAGCGGTACCACGGGACACGAGCAGTACTTC; CDR3: CASSLTSGTTGHEQYF
D: -; length: 15; V: TRBV19; size: -; J: TRBJ1-4; DNA: TGTGCCAGTAGTATCATGGGGACTGCGGGCGAAAAACTGTTTTTT; CDR3: CASSIMGTAGEKLFF
D: TRBD1; length: 14; V: TRBV28; size: -; J: TRBJ1-2; DNA: TGTGCCAGCAGTTTACTCGACAGGGGCTATGGCTACACCTTC; CDR3: CASSLLDRGYGYTF
D: TRBD1; length: 15; V: TRBV6-5; size: few; J: TRBJ1-1; DNA: TGTGCCAGCAGCCGATTACAGGGGATGAACACTGAAGCTTTCTTT; CDR3: CASSRLQGMNTEAFF
D: -; length: 15; V: TRBV7-6; size: -; J: TRBJ2-7; DNA: TGTGCCAGCAGCTCCCAAGCGGGCGTGCTCTACGAGCAGTACTTC; CDR3: CASSSQAGVLYEQYF
D: -; length: 13; V: TRBV6-5; size: -; J: TRBJ2-7; DNA: TGTGCCAGCGCTCAAGGGAGCTCCTACGAGCAGTACTTC; CDR3: CASAQGSSYEQYF
D: -; length: 14; V: TRBV3-1/TRBV3-2; size: -; J: TRBJ1-1; DNA: TGTGCCAGCAGCCTACCTGACAGGAACACTGAAGCTTTCTTT; CDR3: CASSLPDRNTEAFF
D: TRBD1; length: 16; V: TRBV30; size: -; J: TRBJ1-4; DNA: TGTGCCTGGAGTACAGGGGGCGGCGTGATAAGTGAAAAACTGTTTTTT; CDR3: CAWSTGGGVISEKLFF
D: -; length: 12; V: TRBV30; size: -; J: TRBJ1-1; DNA: TGTGCCTGGAGCTGGGGCGGCACTGAAGCTTTCTTT; CDR3: CAWSWGGTEAFF